These T cell receptor beta chains were read from a single sample in a study of patients and donors after allogeneic stem cell transplantation. Using its own MiXCR run on the RT-PCR reads, TCRdb lists one record per CDR3 protein. The table has approximately 220,000 distinct CDR3 sequences, 35% to 45% seen once. Sample: blood, either unsorted or a sorted T cell fraction (not recorded which). All receptors come from a human donor who was either an allogeneic HSCT recipient or a stem cell or donor lymphocyte infusion donor (not recorded which). It is not recorded whose cells these are; they may come from a transplant donor. The CDR3 runs from the conserved cysteine through the conserved F or W. D genes are given only for firm matches. Where a row states a size, it is once, few, many or the class of an expanded clone; other rows omit it.

- | TRBJ2-2 | - | TRBV28 | TGTGCCAGCAGTTCCCCAGGCCAGACTGGGGAGCTGTTTTTT | CASSSPGQTGELFF
- | TRBJ2-1 | TRBD1 | TRBV28 | TGTGCCAGCAGTCCGGCAGGGGGACGGAATGAGCAGTTCTTC | CASSPAGGRNEQFF
few | TRBJ1-6 | - | TRBV25-1 | TGTGCCAGCAGTGAATACATGGCGGGTCCCGTTGGGTCACCCCTCCACTTT | CASSEYMAGPVGSPLHF
few | TRBJ2-1 | TRBD1 | TRBV24-1 | TGTGCCACCAGTGATCCCACCGGGACAGACTACAATGAGCAGTTCTTC | CATSDPTGTDYNEQFF
- | TRBJ1-1 | - | TRBV18 | TGTGCCAGCTCTCCATCCGGGACGGGCAACACTGAAGCTTTCTTT | CASSPSGTGNTEAFF
- | TRBJ2-1 | - | TRBV20-1 | TGCAGTGCTAGAGATACGGTCAATGAGCAGTTCTTC | CSARDTVNEQFF
- | TRBJ2-3 | TRBD1 | TRBV4-1 | TGCGCCAGCAGCCAAGAAACCTCCTGGACAGGGGGTACGCAGTATTTT | CASSQETSWTGGTQYF
- | TRBJ1-6 | - | TRBV5-1 | TGCGCCAGCAGCTTGGAAATGCGGAGCTCCTATAATTCACCCCTCCACTTT | CASSLEMRSSYNSPLHF
- | TRBJ2-3 | TRBD1 | TRBV24-1 | TGTGCCACCAGTGAGGACAGGGCGGGCACAGATACGCAGTATTTT | CATSEDRAGTDTQYF
- | TRBJ2-7 | - | TRBV12-3/TRBV12-4 | TGTGCCAGCAGTTTAGGGCCCCCCTACCGCTACGAGCAGTACTTC | CASSLGPPYRYEQYF
few | TRBJ1-6 | - | TRBV5-6 | TGTGCCAGCACCATCTTGGTGGGAGCCGCCTATAATTCACCCCTCCACTTT | CASTILVGAAYNSPLHF
- | TRBJ1-3 | - | TRBV30 | TGTGCCTGGAGTGTACTTGGAAACACCATATATTTT | CAWSVLGNTIYF
few | TRBJ1-1 | - | TRBV4-1 | TGCGCCAGCAGCGGATCCGGGACGATGAACACTGAAGCTTTCTTT | CASSGSGTMNTEAFF
- | TRBJ1-3 | - | TRBV10-3 | TGTGCCATCAGTGGGACCGGGACGGGCTCTGGAAACACCATATATTTT | CAISGTGTGSGNTIYF
- | TRBJ1-2 | - | TRBV10-3 | TGTGCCATCAGTGTACACACCAGTGGTCCGGGCTACACCTTC | CAISVHTSGPGYTF
- | TRBJ1-1 | - | TRBV6-4 | TGTGCCAGACCGGACCGGGCTCACGGCACTGAAGCTTTCTTT | CARPDRAHGTEAFF
- | TRBJ1-5 | - | TRBV6-1 | TGTGCCAGCAGTACATTACATGCATTCAGCAATCAGCCCCAGCATTTT | CASSTLHAFSNQPQHF
few | TRBJ1-1 | - | TRBV27 | TGTGCCAGCAGTGAGGGGTCGGGCACTGAAGCTTTCTTT | CASSEGSGTEAFF
- | TRBJ2-2 | - | TRBV7-9 | TGTGCCAGCAGCTTCCCCAGGGAGCGGGTGCTGTTTTTT | CASSFPRERVLFF
- | TRBJ1-3 | TRBD1 | TRBV7-2 | TGTGCCAGCAGCATGACAGGGGGAGGAAACACCATATATTTT | CASSMTGGGNTIYF
- | TRBJ1-4 | - | TRBV20-1 | TGCAGTGCTAGATTCGCAACTAATGAAAAACTGTTTTTT | CSARFATNEKLFF
few | TRBJ2-7 | - | TRBV12-3/TRBV12-4 | TGTGCCAGCAGTTTAGGTGGCAATTCCTACGAGCAGTACTTC | CASSLGGNSYEQYF
- | TRBJ2-5 | TRBD1 | TRBV5-1 | TGCGCCAGCAGCTGGCCGGGACAGGGTGCTACCCAGTACTTC | CASSWPGQGATQYF
- | TRBJ2-5 | - | TRBV20-1 | TGCAGTGCTAGGTCCGGTAACCAAGAGACCCAGTACTTC | CSARSGNQETQYF
- | TRBJ1-1 | - | TRBV7-3 | TGTGCCAGCAGCTTATCAGCGGGGGGATCCGGAGCTTTCTTT | CASSLSAGGSGAFF
- | TRBJ2-1 | - | TRBV6-6 | TGTGCCAGCAGTTACTCCATCCCGACAGGGCAGTTCTTC | CASSYSIPTGQFF
few | TRBJ2-3 | - | TRBV12-3/TRBV12-4 | TGTGCCAGCAGTACCGTCCCAGATACGCAGTATTTT | CASSTVPDTQYF
- | TRBJ2-5 | - | TRBV20-1 | TGCAGTGCTAGTGACGACAGTGAGACCCAGTACTTC | CSASDDSETQYF
few | TRBJ2-5 | - | TRBV5-1 | TGCGCCAGCAGTTCCGGGACACTTAATCAAGAGACCCAGTACTTC | CASSSGTLNQETQYF
- | TRBJ1-2 | - | TRBV6-5 | TGTGCCAGCAGTCCCCTCCGGAGCAGGAGACCGTACTATGGCTACACCTTC | CASSPLRSRRPYYGYTF
few | TRBJ1-5 | - | TRBV4-1 | TGCGCCAGCAGCCAAGACCTTCCAAGGGCGGGTTCCAATCAGCCCCAGCATTTT | CASSQDLPRAGSNQPQHF
few | TRBJ1-2 | - | TRBV9 | TGTGCCAGCAGCGCGCCAACAGGGAATGGCTACACCTTC | CASSAPTGNGYTF
many | TRBJ1-5 | - | TRBV3-1 | TGTGCCAGCAGCCAAGGGACGGGCAATCAGCCCCAGCATTTT | CASSQGTGNQPQHF
- | TRBJ2-7 | - | TRBV4-1 | TGCGCCAGCAGCCAAGGGCGGGTGGCAGCCCCTACCTACGAGCAGTACTTC | CASSQGRVAAPTYEQYF
- | TRBJ2-3 | TRBD2 | TRBV11-2 | TGTGCCAGCAGCTTAGTGTGGGCGGGAGCAGACTATACGCAGTATTTT | CASSLVWAGADYTQYF
- | TRBJ1-2 | - | TRBV12-3/TRBV12-4 | TGTGCCAGCAGTTTAGAACCCCTAGGAGGCTACACCTTC | CASSLEPLGGYTF
- | TRBJ1-5 | - | TRBV4-1 | TGCGCCAGCAGCCAAGACAGGAACGCTCAGCCCCAGCATTTT | CASSQDRNAQPQHF
few | TRBJ1-1 | - | TRBV12-3/TRBV12-4 | TGTGCCAGCAGCCGCTTTATCCCTGGGCGGAACACTGAAGCTTTCTTT | CASSRFIPGRNTEAFF
few | TRBJ2-7 | - | TRBV10-3 | TGTGCCATCACCAATACTAACTCCTACGAGCAGTACTTC | CAITNTNSYEQYF
few | TRBJ1-1 | - | TRBV7-9 | TGTGCCAGCAGCTCTAGGGTAGGAGGCACTGAAGCTTTCTTT | CASSSRVGGTEAFF
- | TRBJ1-5 | TRBD1 | TRBV20-1 | TGCAGTGCTAGAGGACAGGGCGGGCTTAGCAATCAGCCCCAGCATTTT | CSARGQGGLSNQPQHF
few | TRBJ2-1 | - | TRBV28 | TGTGCCAGCAGTTTTTCTGACAGGAGCTATGAGCAGTTCTTC | CASSFSDRSYEQFF
- | TRBJ1-5 | TRBD1 | TRBV7-2 | TGTGCCAGCAGCCGACAACAGGGGGCCGGACAGCCCCAGCATTTT | CASSRQQGAGQPQHF
- | TRBJ1-5 | - | TRBV19 | TGTGCCAGTACCGTGGGGGGGCCCCAGCATTTT | CASTVGGPQHF
few | TRBJ1-5 | TRBD1 | TRBV20-1 | TGCAGTGCTTTAGACAGGGGGCGACTTAAGCCCCAGCATTTT | CSALDRGRLKPQHF
few | TRBJ2-2 | TRBD1 | TRBV12-3/TRBV12-4 | TGTGCCAGCAGTAGGGGACAGGACACCGGGGAGCTGTTTTTT | CASSRGQDTGELFF
- | TRBJ1-1 | - | TRBV4-2 | TGTGCCAGCAGCCAAGCGTCCTTGGGCACTGAAGCTTTCTTT | CASSQASLGTEAFF
- | TRBJ1-2 | - | TRBV28 | TGTGCCAGCAGTTTAGACCCCCGGGGAGACTATGGCTACACCTTC | CASSLDPRGDYGYTF
- | TRBJ2-1 | - | TRBV15 | TGTGCCACCAGCAGCGGGGGCAGGGATGAGCAGTTCTTC | CATSSGGRDEQFF
few | TRBJ1-3 | - | TRBV18 | TGTGCCAGCTCCGGCCAGACTGGAAACACCATATATTTT | CASSGQTGNTIYF
few | TRBJ1-5 | - | TRBV7-2 | TGTGCCAGCAGCTTTACCCCGCTGATTAGCAATCAGCCCCAGCATTTT | CASSFTPLISNQPQHF
few | TRBJ1-1 | - | TRBV29-1 | TGCAGCGTTGTTGGCAGGGGCGATTTCCAAAGGAACACTGAAGCTTTCTTT | CSVVGRGDFQRNTEAFF
- | TRBJ2-3 | - | TRBV7-3 | TGTGCCAGCAGCCCAACAAGTCGCAGGACAGATACGCAGTATTTT | CASSPTSRRTDTQYF
- | TRBJ1-1 | TRBD1 | TRBV5-1 | TGCGCCAGCAGGCCCACGACAGGGACGGACACTGAAGCTTTCTTT | CASRPTTGTDTEAFF
few | TRBJ2-3 | TRBD1 | TRBV29-1 | TGCAGCGTTGCCGGGACAGGGGACACAGATACGCAGTATTTT | CSVAGTGDTDTQYF
- | TRBJ1-6 | - | TRBV25-1 | TGTGCCAGCAGGCCTCGGGGGCTGAATAATTCACCCCTCCACTTT | CASRPRGLNNSPLHF
- | TRBJ1-2 | TRBD1 | TRBV20-1 | TGCAGTCAACTCGTGGACAGGGAGGTTGGCTACACCTTC | CSQLVDREVGYTF